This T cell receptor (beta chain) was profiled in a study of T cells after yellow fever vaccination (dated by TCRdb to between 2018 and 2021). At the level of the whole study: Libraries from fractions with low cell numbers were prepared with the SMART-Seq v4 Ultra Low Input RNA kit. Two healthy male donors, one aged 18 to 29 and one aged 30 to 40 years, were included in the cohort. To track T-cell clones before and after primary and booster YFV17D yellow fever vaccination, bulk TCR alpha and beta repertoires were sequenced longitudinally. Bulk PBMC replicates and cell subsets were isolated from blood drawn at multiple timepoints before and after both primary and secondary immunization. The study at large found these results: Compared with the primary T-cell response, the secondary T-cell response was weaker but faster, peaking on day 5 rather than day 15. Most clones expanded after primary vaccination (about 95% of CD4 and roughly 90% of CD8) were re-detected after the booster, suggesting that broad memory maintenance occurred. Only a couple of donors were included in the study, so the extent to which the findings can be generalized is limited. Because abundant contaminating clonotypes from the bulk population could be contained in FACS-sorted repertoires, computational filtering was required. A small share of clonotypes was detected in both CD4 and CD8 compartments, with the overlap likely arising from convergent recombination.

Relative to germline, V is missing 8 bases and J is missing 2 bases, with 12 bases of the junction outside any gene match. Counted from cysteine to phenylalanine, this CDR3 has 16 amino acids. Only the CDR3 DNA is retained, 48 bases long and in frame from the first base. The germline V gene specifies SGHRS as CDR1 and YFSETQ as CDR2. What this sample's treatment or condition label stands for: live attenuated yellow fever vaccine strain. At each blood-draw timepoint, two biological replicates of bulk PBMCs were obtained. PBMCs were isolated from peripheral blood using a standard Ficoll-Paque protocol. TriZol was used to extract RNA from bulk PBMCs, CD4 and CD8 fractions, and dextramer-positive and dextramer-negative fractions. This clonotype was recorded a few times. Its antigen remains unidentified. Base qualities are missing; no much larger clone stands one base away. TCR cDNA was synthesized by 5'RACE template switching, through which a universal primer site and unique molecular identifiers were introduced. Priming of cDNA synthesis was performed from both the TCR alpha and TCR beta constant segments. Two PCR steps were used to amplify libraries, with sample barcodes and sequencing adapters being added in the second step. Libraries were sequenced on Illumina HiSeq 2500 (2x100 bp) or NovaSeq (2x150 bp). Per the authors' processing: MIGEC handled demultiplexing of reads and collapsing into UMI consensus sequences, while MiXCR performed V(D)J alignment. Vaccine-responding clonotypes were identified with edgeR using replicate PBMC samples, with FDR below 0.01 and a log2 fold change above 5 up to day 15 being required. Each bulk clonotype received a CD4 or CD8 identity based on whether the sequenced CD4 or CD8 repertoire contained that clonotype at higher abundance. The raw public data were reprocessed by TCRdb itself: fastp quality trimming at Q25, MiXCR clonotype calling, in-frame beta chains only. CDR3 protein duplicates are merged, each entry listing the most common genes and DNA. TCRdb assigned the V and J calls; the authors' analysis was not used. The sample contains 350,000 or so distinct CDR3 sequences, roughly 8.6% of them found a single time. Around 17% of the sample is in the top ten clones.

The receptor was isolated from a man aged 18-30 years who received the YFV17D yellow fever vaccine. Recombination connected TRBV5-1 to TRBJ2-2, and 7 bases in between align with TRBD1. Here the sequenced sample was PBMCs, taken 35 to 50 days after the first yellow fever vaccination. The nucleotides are TGCGCCAGTCAACATCTACAGGGGCCCAACACCGGGGAGCTGTTTTTT. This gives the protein CASQHLQGPNTGELFF.